The 17 T cell receptor beta chains listed next were all sequenced from one sample in a study of CD8 T cells in Susac syndrome. cDNA came from roughly 0.47 to 1 ug RNA primed by random hexamers. MiXCR was run by TCRdb on the immunoSEQ multiplex PCR reads, yielding one entry per CDR3 protein. The table shows approximately 71,000 distinct CDR3 sequences, with just over 95% occurring only once. The sequenced material came from CD4+ T cells from PBMCs. These receptors were taken from a human donor with multiple sclerosis.

The genes are TRBV28 and TRBJ2-7; D possibly matches TRBD1 or TRBD2 (6 bases each). The CDR3 contains 15 residues. Germline V CDR1 and CDR2: MDHEN, SYDVKM. V lost 7 bases to trimming and J lost 7 bases, with 23 bases between them. DNA for the CDR3: TGTGCCAGCACCTTAGGAGGGGGTCCAACTAGGGAGCAGTACTTC. Translated: CASTLGGGPTREQYF. Supplemented by reference TRBV28 and TRBJ2-7, the full variable domain reads DVKVTQSSRYLVKRTGEKVFLECVQDMDHENMFWYRQDPGLGLRLIYFSYDVKMKEKGDIPEGYSVSREKKERFSLILESASTNQTSMYLCASTLGGGPTREQYFGPGTRLTVT.

The chain has TRBV9 and TRBJ2-2; D possibly corresponds to TRBD1 (5 bases). Trimming removed 5 bases from V and 5 bases from J, with 16 bases in between. The CDR3 runs to 15 residues. Per germline, CDR1 SGDLS and CDR2 YYNGEE. CDR3: CASREALGRTGELFF. In DNA, the CDR3 is TGTGCCAGCAGAGAGGCATTGGGGCGGACCGGGGAGCTGTTTTTT.

The gene calls are TRBV7-9 and TRBJ1-5; 9 bases map to TRBD1. CDR1 and CDR2 from the germline V gene are SEHNR and FQNEAQ (reference sequence). The CDR3 has 15 amino acids. Trimming removed 5 bases from V and 3 bases from J; junction bases left unmatched: 5. The CDR3 DNA sequence: TGTGCCAGCAGCAAAGGGACAGGGAACAATCAGCCCCAGCATTTT. Amino acid sequence: CASSKGTGNNQPQHF.

The chain links TRBV7-9 to TRBJ1-2; D not resolved. The germline V gene has CDR1 SEHNR and CDR2 FQNEAQ (reference sequence). This CDR3 has 15 residues. Trimming took 0 bases from V and 0 from J, leaving 8 bases between them. CDR3 residues: CASSLAGSANYGYTF. DNA of the CDR3: TGTGCCAGCAGCTTAGCGGGGAGCGCTAACTATGGCTACACCTTC.

The chain combines TRBV7-2 with TRBJ2-5, with D perhaps matching TRBD2 (6 bases). The length of the CDR3 is 17 residues. Germline assignment: CDR1 SGHTA and CDR2 FQGNSA. V was shortened by 6 bases and J by 3 bases, with 23 bases between the two germline ends. DNA of the CDR3: TGTGCCAGCAGAAAAGCGCGGGCGGGGCCCGATAAAGAGACCCAGTACTTC. Its protein product is CASRKARAGPDKETQYF.

The DNA of the CDR3 is TGCAGTGCTCCCCACGCCTCTGGGGCCAACGTCCTGACTTTC. As protein: CSAPHASGANVLTF. The genes are TRBV20-1 and TRBJ2-6; unclear D gene. The germline gives CDR1 DFQATT, CDR2 SNEGSKA (reference sequence). The V and J ends lost 5 bases and 0 bases respectively, with 8 bases between them. The CDR3 runs to 14 residues.

The chain has TRBV12-3 or TRBV12-4 and TRBJ2-1; 10 nucleotides align to TRBD2. This CDR3 is built from 15 residues. The trim removed 5 bases at V and 4 bases at J, leaving 5 bases unmatched. CDR3 nucleotides: TGTGCCAGCAGTCCCTTAGCGGGGGGTTACAATGAGCAGTTCTTC. Translating gives CASSPLAGGYNEQFF.

The chain joins TRBV20-1 to TRBJ2-5, with 9 nucleotides matching TRBD1. Unmatched junction bases numbered 4, after V lost 3 bases and J lost 5 bases. CDR1 and CDR2 (germline): DFQATT, SNEGSKA (reference sequence). CDR3 length: 13 residues. The CDR3 loop is CSASTGGGETQYF. CDR3 nucleotide sequence: TGCAGTGCTAGCACAGGGGGCGGCGAGACCCAGTACTTC.

The chain recombines TRBV4-2 with TRBJ2-2, with 10 bases matching TRBD2. The germline gives CDR1 LGHNA, CDR2 YNFKEQ. The ends lost 4 bases at V and 5 bases at J; junction bases unmatched: 7. The CDR3 is 16 amino acids. The CDR3 loop reads CASSPPERGGTGELFF. The CDR3 DNA reads as TGTGCCAGCAGCCCCCCTGAGCGGGGGGGGACCGGGGAGCTGTTTTTT.

V usage is TRBV6-5 and J usage is TRBJ2-7; D is ambiguous. Trimming removed 10 bases from V and 0 bases from J, with 13 bases in between. This CDR3 is 13 amino acids long. Germline CDR1 MNHEY, CDR2 SVGAGI. CDR3 sequence: CATGKMVSYEQYF. CDR3 bases: TGTGCCACCGGAAAGATGGTCTCCTACGAGCAGTACTTC.

The chain uses TRBV11-2 and TRBJ2-3; TRBD1 might be the D (6 bases). Germline CDR1 SGHAT, CDR2 FQNNGV. This CDR3 has 15 residues. V gave up 1 base and J gave up 3 bases, with 11 bases separating them. The CDR3 reads CASSLVVGATDTQYF. For the CDR3, the DNA is TGTGCCAGCAGCTTAGTTGTGGGGGCGACAGATACGCAGTATTTT. Looking up the rest from reference TRBV11-2 and TRBJ2-3 gives the full variable domain: EAGVAQSPRYKIIEKRQSVAFWCNPISGHATLYWYQQILGQGPKLLIQFQNNGVVDDSQLPKDRFSAERLKGVDSTLKIQPAKLEDSAVYLCASSLVVGATDTQYFGPGTRLTVL.

The chain combines TRBV3-1 with TRBJ2-3; no clear D. V gave up 4 bases and J gave up 7 bases, with 6 bases separating them. CDR1 is LGHDT, CDR2 YNNKEL, per germline (reference sequence). CDR3 size: 11 residues. The CDR3 sequence is CASSRGNTQYF. DNA of the CDR3: TGTGCCAGCAGCCGTGGGAATACGCAGTATTTT.

The chain links TRBV5-4 to TRBJ1-1, with no clear D. This CDR3 contains 13 residues. Germline lookup yields CDR1 SGHNT and CDR2 YYREEE (reference sequence). The germline V and J ends were trimmed by 5 bases and 1 base, with 9 bases remaining between them. CDR3 region: CASRVVGNTEAFF. DNA of the CDR3: TGTGCCAGCAGGGTAGTTGGGAACACTGAAGCTTTCTTT.

V is TRBV20-1 and J is TRBJ2-5; no clear D. The germline V gene encodes CDR1 DFQATT and CDR2 SNEGSKA (reference sequence). The CDR3 length is 13 residues. The V and J ends lost 2 bases and 5 bases respectively, with 12 bases between them. In DNA, the CDR3 is TGCAGTGCTAGACTCAGTCCAATGGAGACCCAGTACTTC. Amino acids: CSARLSPMETQYF.

V usage is TRBV24-1 and J usage is TRBJ2-5; D call uncertain. CDR3 size: 14 residues. CDR1 KGHDR and CDR2 SFDVKD come from the germline V gene. Trimming pared 4 bases from V and 4 bases from J, leaving 12 bases between. The CDR3 nucleotides read TGTGCCACCAGTGACGAAGGCAGTCGAGAGACCCAGTACTTC. It codes for CATSDEGSRETQYF.

The chain has TRBV20-1 and TRBJ1-1; TRBD1 might be the D (5 bases). Germline V gene data show CDR1 as DFQATT and CDR2 as SNEGSKA (reference sequence). The V gene lost 6 bases and the J gene lost 5 bases, with 13 bases spanning the gap. The CDR3 length is 12 residues. CDR3 amino acids: CSALGGVTEAFF. Here the CDR3 DNA reads TGCAGTGCCCTTGGGGGAGTTACTGAAGCTTTCTTT.

V gene TRBV7-9 combines with J gene TRBJ1-1; D is unresolved. V was clipped by 5 bases and J by 4 bases, with 5 bases between them. Germline V lookup: CDR1 SEHNR, CDR2 FQNEAQ (reference sequence). This CDR3 is 11 amino acids long. This CDR3 is CASSPITEAFF. DNA of the CDR3: TGTGCCAGCAGCCCGATCACTGAAGCTTTCTTT.